This T cell receptor (beta chain) was sequenced in a study of siplizumab effects on memory and regulatory T cells. Notes on the study in general: With siplizumab, Treg-derived clones averaged about 71% of mappable alloreactive CD4+ clones, versus approximately 27% in controls.

Method: immunoSEQ multiplex PCR; TCRdb's copy keeps in-frame clones and lacks some. The sample lists 99,000 or so clones; 93% were seen once. Concerning this clone: Its cognate antigen is unknown.

The CDR3 totals 14 residues. Trimming took off 2 bases at V and 8 bases at J, with 14 bases between the two ends. Germline V lookup: CDR1 SGHDT, CDR2 YYEEEE. Sequenced sample: Tregs sorted from blood. The rearrangement links TRBV5-6 to TRBJ2-1, with D possibly being TRBD2 (6 bases). The receptor was derived from a human donor in good health. The CDR3 region is CASSLMGGGDEQFF. The CDR3 bases are TGTGCCAGCAGCTTAATGGGAGGCGGTGATGAGCAGTTCTTC.